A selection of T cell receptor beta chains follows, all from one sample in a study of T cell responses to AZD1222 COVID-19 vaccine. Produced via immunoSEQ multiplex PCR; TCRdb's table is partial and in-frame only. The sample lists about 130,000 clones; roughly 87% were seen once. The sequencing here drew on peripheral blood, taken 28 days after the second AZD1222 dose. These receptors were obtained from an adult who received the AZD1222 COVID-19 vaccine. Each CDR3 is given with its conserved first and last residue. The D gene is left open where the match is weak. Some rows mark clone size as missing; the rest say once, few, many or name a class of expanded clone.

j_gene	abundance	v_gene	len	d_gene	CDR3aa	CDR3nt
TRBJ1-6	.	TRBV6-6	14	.	CASSPWGQNSPLHF	TGTGCCAGCAGCCCATGGGGGCAAAATTCACCCCTCCACTTT
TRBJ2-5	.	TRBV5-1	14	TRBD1	CASSFRDRQETQYF	TGCGCCAGCAGCTTCCGGGACAGACAAGAGACCCAGTACTTC
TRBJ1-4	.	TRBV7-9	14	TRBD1	CASSSTTGWEKLFF	TGTGCCAGCAGCTCAACGACAGGGTGGGAAAAACTGTTTTTT
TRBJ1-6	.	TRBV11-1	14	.	CASSLRQFDSPLHF	TGTGCCAGCAGCTTAAGACAGTTCGATTCACCCCTCCACTTT
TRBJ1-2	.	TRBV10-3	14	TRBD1	CAITSGDRVGRYTF	TGTGCCATCACCTCCGGGGACAGGGTAGGCCGCTACACCTTC
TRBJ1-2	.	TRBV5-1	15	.	CASSLGYRVADGYTF	TGCGCCAGCAGCTTGGGGTACAGGGTTGCAGACGGCTACACCTTC
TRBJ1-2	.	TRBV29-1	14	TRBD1	CSVRKDGTGQGYTF	TGCAGCGTTCGAAAAGACGGGACAGGACAGGGCTACACCTTC
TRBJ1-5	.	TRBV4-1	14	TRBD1	CASSQTTGVQPQHF	TGCGCCAGCAGCCAAACCACAGGGGTTCAGCCCCAGCATTTT
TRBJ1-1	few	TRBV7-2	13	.	CASSLIVNTEAFF	TGTGCCAGCAGCTTAATCGTGAACACTGAAGCTTTCTTT
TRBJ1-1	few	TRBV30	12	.	CARDRRGTEAFF	TGTGCCCGAGACAGGAGGGGAACTGAAGCTTTCTTT
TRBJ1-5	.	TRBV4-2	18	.	CASSQEVGLAGSNQPQHF	TGTGCCAGCAGCCAAGAGGTGGGATTGGCGGGTAGCAATCAGCCCCAGCATTTT
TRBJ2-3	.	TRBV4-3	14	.	CASSQDRGRDTQYF	TGCGCCAGCAGCCAAGACAGGGGAAGAGATACGCAGTATTTT
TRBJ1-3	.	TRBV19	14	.	CASSLGVRGNTIYF	TGTGCCAGTAGCCTAGGGGTTCGCGGAAACACCATATATTTT
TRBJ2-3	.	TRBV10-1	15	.	CASSEFGGETDTQYF	TGCGCCAGCAGTGAGTTTGGGGGAGAGACAGATACGCAGTATTTT
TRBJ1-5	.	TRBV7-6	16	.	CASSQQRTDTNQPQHF	TGTGCCAGCAGCCAACAACGAACCGACACCAATCAGCCCCAGCATTTT
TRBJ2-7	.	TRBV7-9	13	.	CASSPSASYEQYF	TGTGCCAGCAGCCCGTCGGCCTCCTACGAGCAGTACTTC
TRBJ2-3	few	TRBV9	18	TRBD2	CASSVRSSGLASTDTQYF	TGTGCCAGCAGCGTACGTTCTAGCGGGCTTGCTAGCACAGATACGCAGTATTTT
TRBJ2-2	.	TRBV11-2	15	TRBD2	CASSFGGAGTGELFF	TGTGCCAGCAGCTTCGGGGGGGCAGGAACCGGGGAGCTGTTTTTT
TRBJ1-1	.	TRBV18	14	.	CASSPPNLNTEAFF	TGTGCCAGCTCACCACCGAACCTGAACACTGAAGCTTTCTTT
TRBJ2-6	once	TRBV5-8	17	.	CASSLGQSVSGANVLTF	TGTGCCAGCAGCTTGGGGCAGTCAGTCTCTGGGGCCAACGTCCTGACTTTC